This section outlines one T cell receptor (beta chain) sequence together with its context. This clonotype came up a few times. The target of this receptor is not known. No quality values exist for individual bases; no much larger clone is one base distant. Measured from the cysteine to the phenylalanine, the CDR3 is 16 residues long. Here the CDR3 DNA is all that survives: 48 bases in frame from base 1. For CDR1 and CDR2, the germline V gene (reference sequence) lists MNHEY and SMNVEV. Ends trimmed: V by 6 bases, J by 3 bases; bases unmatched to a gene: 13. The data belong to a study of T-cell reconstitution after alpha-beta-depleted transplantation in children (dated by TCRdb to between 2015 and 2016). At the level of the whole study: T-cell immune reconstitution after TCRalphabeta/CD19-depleted allogeneic hematopoietic cell transplantation in children was quantitatively tracked in the study by means of TCR repertoire profiling.

Broader findings and caveats from the paper: In some patients, the high TCRbeta diversity seen at day 60 was put down to recipient T cells and intrathymic progenitors that had survived conditioning. The apparently early recovery of alphabetaT-cell counts about two months after transplant reportedly depended on only several hundred rapidly expanded clones that came from non-depleted graft cells. Hyperexpanded clone frequencies declined over subsequent months; after one year, T-cell counts and TCRbeta diversity were mostly attributed to newly produced T cells.

Reading the label with the study, this specimen's treatment or condition is: allogeneic hematopoietic cell transplantation with graft depleted of TCRalphabeta T cells and CD19 B cells. The transplant recipients were children given TCRalphabeta/CD19-depleted allogeneic hematopoietic cell grafts. The library came from PCR. TCRdb names Illumina HiSeq 2500 as the instrument used. To normalize quantification of the TCRbeta repertoire, the TCR libraries were built with molecular barcoding that relied on unique molecular identifiers. TCRdb itself trimmed the public reads at Q25 with fastp, ran MiXCR and retained productive beta chains. Entries are consolidated by CDR3 protein sequence, retaining the most common genes and DNA. The sample table contains roughly 490,000 distinct CDR3 sequences; only one count was recorded for around 10% of them. The ten largest clonotypes hold around 15% of the sample.

Material: PBMCs, mostly from graft donor cells, obtained 180 days after TCRalphabeta/CD19-depleted stem cell transplant. The sequence joins TRBV27 to TRBJ2-7; 8 junctional bases match TRBD2. The clonotype comes from a female patient aged 2 to 10 who had a stem cell transplant for aplastic anemia, so the T cells may come from the graft donor. DNA sequence: TGTGCCAGCAGACCGGGGACGGTTCGGGGGGGCTACGAGCAGTACTTC. Its protein product is CASRPGTVRGGYEQYF.